This TCR beta chain was recorded in a study of OX40 agonist ivuxolimab in advanced cancers. At the level of the study: Participants, around 80% male, averaged roughly 60 years of age, ranging from about 20 to 79. General study points: Clonal expansion among partial responders at 0.1-3.0 mg/kg ranked near the lowest. Normalized T-cell clonal expansion was also low in some nonresponders.

Patients were excluded for autoimmune disease history or systemic immunosuppression. In the case of this clone: The antigen is undetermined.

Losses at the gene ends were 5 bases for V and 5 bases for J; bases not matched to a gene: 7. The CDR3 totals 14 residues. Germline CDR1 is MNHEY and CDR2 is SVGAGI. The data were produced by immunoSEQ multiplex PCR, yet TCRdb's version contains in-frame clones alone and is incomplete. The sample has roughly 57,000 clones, 65% to 85% seen once. The rearrangement uses TRBV6-5 and TRBJ1-1; TRBD1 aligns across 8 bases. The receptor was derived from an adult with an advanced solid tumor such as melanoma, head and neck, liver or kidney cancer. The sequenced sample was CD4+ or CD8+ T cells sorted from blood, obtained in a trial of the OX40 agonist ivuxolimab. The CDR3 coding sequence is TGTGCCAGCAGTACCCGACAGGGGTCGACTGAAGCTTTCTTT. As protein: CASSTRQGSTEAFF.